The rows below give T cell receptor beta chains drawn from one sample of a study of blood T cell repertoires in COVID-19. Using immunoSEQ multiplex PCR, the repertoire was profiled, and TCRdb retains in-frame clones only, with some absent. The sample lists a few hundred thousand clones; approximately 80% were seen once. Sample: peripheral blood. The origin of the receptors is a woman younger than 35 with acute or convalescent COVID-19. Each CDR3 is given with its conserved first and last residue. The D gene is left open where the match is weak. The size of a clone is reported for some rows only, either as once, few or many, or as a class for expanded clones.

-,TRBV28,-,TRBJ2-5,TGTGCCAGCAATCCCGGGGGACCACAAGAGACCCAGTACTTC,CASNPGGPQETQYF
-,TRBV27,-,TRBJ2-5,TGTGCCAGCAGCCCCCGGCGGGCGATAAATAAAGAGACCCAGTACTTC,CASSPRRAINKETQYF
few,TRBV5-5,TRBD1,TRBJ2-7,TGTGCCAGCAGCTTGGAGGGACAGGGCGGGATCGAGCAGTACTTC,CASSLEGQGGIEQYF
once,TRBV5-1,TRBD2,TRBJ2-3,TGCGCCAGCAGCCCCTGGACTAGCGCCACAGATACGCAGTATTTT,CASSPWTSATDTQYF
-,TRBV10-3,-,TRBJ2-5,TGTGCCACCCAGTACCAAGAGACCCAGTACTTC,CATQYQETQYF
-,TRBV4-1,-,TRBJ2-7,TGCGCCAGCAGCCAAGATGGCGGCCCCGAGCAGTACTTC,CASSQDGGPEQYF
-,TRBV6-2/TRBV6-3,-,TRBJ1-2,TGTGCCAGCAGTTACCAACAGGGCCTCAGGGGCTACACCTTC,CASSYQQGLRGYTF
-,TRBV19,TRBD2,TRBJ2-1,TGTGCCAGTAGTATGGGGACTAGCGGGAGTTCACGCTCCTACAATGAGCAGTTCTTC,CASSMGTSGSSRSYNEQFF
-,TRBV29-1,TRBD1,TRBJ2-7,TGCAGCGTTGAAGAACAGGGGCGCGACGAGCAGTACTTC,CSVEEQGRDEQYF
-,TRBV6-5,-,TRBJ2-7,TGTGCCAGCAGGTCCGGACAGACAGGAGACGAGCAGTACTTC,CASRSGQTGDEQYF
once,TRBV12-3/TRBV12-4,-,TRBJ2-5,TGTGCCAGCAGTTTACGAGAGACCCAGTACTTC,CASSLRETQYF
-,TRBV7-9,-,TRBJ1-2,TGTGCCAGCAGCTTAGACGTCAGTGACTATGGCTACACCTTC,CASSLDVSDYGYTF
-,TRBV7-8,TRBD2,TRBJ2-1,TGTGCCAGCAGCTTGGGACTAGCGCGGAACAATGAGCAGTTCTTC,CASSLGLARNNEQFF
once,TRBV11-2,-,TRBJ1-5,TGTGCCAGCAGCTTAGGAACAGCGGGACAGCCCCAGCATTTT,CASSLGTAGQPQHF
once,TRBV19,TRBD1,TRBJ2-3,TGTGCCAGTAGTAGGGACAGGGGAGATACGCAGTATTTT,CASSRDRGDTQYF